This entry lists 14 T cell receptor beta chains sequenced from one sample in a study of OX40 agonist ivuxolimab in advanced cancers. Profiling relied on immunoSEQ multiplex PCR, and the TCRdb table lists in-frame clones only, not all of them. The sample carries about 27,000 clones, around nine tenths recorded once. Source: CD4+ or CD8+ T cells sorted from blood, taken in a trial of the OX40 agonist ivuxolimab. Receptor source: an adult with an advanced solid tumor such as melanoma, head and neck, liver or kidney cancer.

This chain joins TRBV21-1 and TRBJ1-4; the table assigns TRBD1, which was not confirmed against the DNA. TRBV21-1 is marked as a pseudogene. The length of the CDR3 is 17 residues. The CDR3 sequence is CASSPLPPQGLYEKLFF. DNA for the CDR3: TGTGCCAGCAGCCCCCTTCCCCCCCAGGGCCTTTATGAAAAACTGTTTTTT.

This rearrangement joins TRBV28 to TRBJ1-2; 9 bases fit TRBD1. Trimming removed 3 bases from V and 7 bases from J; junction bases left unmatched: 6. Germline CDR1 and CDR2: MDHEN and SYDVKM. This CDR3 region has 14 residues. CDR3 nucleotides: TGTGCCAGCAGTTTCCGGGACAGGGTCTTTGGCTACACCTTC. This gives the protein CASSFRDRVFGYTF.

V is TRBV6-4 and J is TRBJ1-1; 7 bases fit TRBD1. Trimming removed 6 bases from V and 1 base from J; junction bases left unmatched: 11. Germline V gives CDR1 MRHNA, CDR2 SNTAGT. The CDR3 has 16 amino acids. CDR3 residues: CASSTPEGARNTEAFF. CDR3 coding DNA: TGTGCCAGCAGCACGCCGGAGGGGGCGAGGAACACTGAAGCTTTCTTT.

The chain joins TRBV6-6 to TRBJ2-3, with 7 bases aligning to TRBD2. In germline, CDR1 is MNHNY, CDR2 SVGAGI (reference sequence). Trimming took 3 bases from V and 11 from J; bases not matched to a gene: 11. The CDR3 contains 14 residues. The CDR3 here is CASSYSRGGEKQYF. CDR3 coding DNA: TGTGCCAGCAGTTATTCAAGGGGAGGGGAAAAGCAGTATTTT.

This sequence joins TRBV5-6 and TRBJ2-1; 9 nucleotides match TRBD2. This CDR3 is built from 13 residues. In germline, CDR1 is SGHDT, CDR2 YYEEEE. The J segment lost 13 bases and the V segment lost 4 bases, leaving 9 bases of the junction unmatched. The CDR3: CASSPPSGEIQFF. The CDR3 bases are TGTGCCAGCAGCCCGCCTAGCGGGGAAATACAGTTCTTC.

This clone was found a few times. This rearrangement joins TRBV28 to TRBJ2-1, with a weak D call TRBD1 (5 bases). The CDR3 covers 13 residues. V was trimmed by 6 bases and J by 15 bases, leaving 21 bases between them. Germline CDR1 is MDHEN and CDR2 is SYDVKM. The CDR3 region has the DNA TGTGCCAGCAGCTCCCCCTTAGGGGAAACGCCGTTCTTC. Residues: CASSSPLGETPFF.

The V call is TRBV7-9, the J call TRBJ1-6; 10 nucleotides agree with TRBD1. Germline loops: CDR1 SEHNR, CDR2 FQNEAQ (reference sequence). The CDR3 is 13 amino acids. Trimming cost V 6 bases and J 10 bases; bases outside gene matches: 3. As DNA, the CDR3 is TGTGCCAGCAGTGGGACAGGGGAATCACCCCTCCACTTT. It encodes CASSGTGESPLHF.

The V gene is TRBV5-1, the J gene TRBJ2-3; 10 bases line up with TRBD1. CDR1 SGHRS and CDR2 YFSETQ come from the germline V gene. CDR3 length: 15 residues. J was trimmed by 2 bases and V by 3 bases; bases with no gene match: 3. The DNA of the CDR3 is TGCGCCAGCAGCTCGGGACAGGGGCACACAGATACGCAGTATTTT. Its protein product is CASSSGQGHTDTQYF. Combining the CDR3 with reference TRBV5-1 and TRBJ2-3 gives the whole variable domain KAGVTQTPRYLIKTRGQQVTLSCSPISGHRSVSWYQQTPGQGLQFLFEYFSETQRNKGNFPGRFSGRQFSNSRSEMNVSTLELGDSALYLCASSSGQGHTDTQYFGPGTRLTVL.

This clone was picked up a small number of times. V and J are TRBV9 and TRBJ1-1; 8 nucleotides agree with TRBD1. This CDR3 comprises 16 residues. Germline V gene lookup returns CDR1 SGDLS and CDR2 YYNGEE. Losses at the gene ends were 4 bases for V and 4 bases for J; bases not matched to a gene: 12. The CDR3 is CASSTSVDRASTEAFF. The CDR3, as DNA: TGTGCCAGCAGCACTTCCGTGGACAGGGCAAGCACTGAAGCTTTCTTT.

The table lists this clone with a few counts. The chain combines TRBV7-9 with TRBJ1-2, with TRBD1 identical over 7 bases. Trimming at V came to 4 bases and at J to 2 bases, leaving 7 bases not matched to a gene. The CDR3 length is 15 residues. Germline V lookup: CDR1 SEHNR, CDR2 FQNEAQ (reference sequence). CDR3 coding DNA: TGTGCCAGCAGCTCGGGGACAGTCATCAACTATGGCTACACCTTC. Its translation: CASSSGTVINYGYTF.

The rearrangement uses TRBV14 and TRBJ2-7, with D unclear. This CDR3 contains 13 residues. Trimming pared 3 bases from V and 3 bases from J, leaving 9 bases between. The germline gives CDR1 SGHDN, CDR2 FVKESK. The CDR3 is CASSHYDIYEQYF. As DNA, the CDR3 is TGTGCCAGCAGCCATTACGACATCTACGAGCAGTACTTC.

The J gene is TRBJ1-1, the V gene TRBV7-9; no clear D. CDR3 size: 14 residues. V dropped 6 bases and J dropped 2 bases, with 13 bases sitting between them. Per the germline V gene, CDR1 is SEHNR and CDR2 is FQNEAQ (reference sequence). The chain's CDR3 is CASSLTWDNTEAFF. CDR3 DNA sequence: TGTGCCAGCAGTCTGACATGGGATAACACTGAAGCTTTCTTT. The full variable domain, completed using reference TRBV7-9 and TRBJ1-1, is DTGVSQNPRHKITKRGQNVTFRCDPISEHNRLYWYRQTLGQGPEFLTYFQNEAQLEKSRLLSDRFSAERPKGSFSTLEIQRTEQGDSAMYLCASSLTWDNTEAFFGQGTRLTVV.

This clone was found a few times. The CDR3 region is CASSLAGRAREQYF. CDR3 in DNA: TGTGCCAGCAGTTTAGCGGGCAGGGCGAGGGAGCAGTACTTC. V usage is TRBV27 and J usage is TRBJ2-7; D could derive from TRBD1 or TRBD2 (5 bases each). V shed 2 bases and J shed 7 bases, with 15 bases lying between them. The CDR3 is 14 amino acids. Germline-derived CDR1 and CDR2 are MNHEY and SMNVEV (reference sequence).

V gene TRBV28 combines with J gene TRBJ2-1, with TRBD1 identical over 7 bases. With V trimmed by 5 bases and J by 0 bases, 7 bases remained unmatched. Per germline, CDR1 MDHEN and CDR2 SYDVKM. The CDR3 sequence is 16 residues long. The CDR3 is CASSEGTAFSYNEQFF. DNA of the CDR3: TGTGCCAGCAGTGAGGGGACAGCCTTCTCCTACAATGAGCAGTTCTTC.